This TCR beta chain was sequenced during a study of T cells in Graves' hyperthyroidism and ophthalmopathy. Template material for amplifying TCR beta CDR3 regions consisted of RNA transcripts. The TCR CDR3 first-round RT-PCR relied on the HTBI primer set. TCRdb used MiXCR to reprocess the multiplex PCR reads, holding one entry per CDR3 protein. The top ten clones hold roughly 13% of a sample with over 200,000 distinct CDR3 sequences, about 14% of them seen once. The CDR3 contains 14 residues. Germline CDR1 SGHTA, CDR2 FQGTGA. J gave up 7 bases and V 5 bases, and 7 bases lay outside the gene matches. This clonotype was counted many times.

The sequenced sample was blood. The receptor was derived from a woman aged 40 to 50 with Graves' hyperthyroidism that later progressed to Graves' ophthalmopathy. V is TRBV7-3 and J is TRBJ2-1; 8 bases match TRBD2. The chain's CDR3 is CASSQGREENEQFF. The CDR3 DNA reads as TGTGCCAGCAGCCAAGGGCGGGAGGAGAATGAGCAGTTCTTC.